A selection of T cell receptor beta chains follows, all from one sample in a study of T cells after yellow fever vaccination. Via MiXCR, TCRdb re-called the 5' RACE reads, giving one row per CDR3 protein. This sample has a few hundred thousand distinct CDR3 sequences, with under 15% found just once. Sequencing used CD4+ T cells sorted from PBMCs, obtained 15 days after the yellow fever booster vaccination. The receptors here all came from a man younger than 30 who received the YFV17D yellow fever vaccine. Each CDR3 is given with its conserved first and last residue. The D gene is left open where the match is weak. Expanded clones get a size class; other rows say once, few or many, or leave the size out.

>15|TRBJ2-3|-|-|TRBV20-1
CSALEAQGSTDTQYF
TGCAGTGCCCTAGAGGCTCAGGGGAGCACAGATACGCAGTATTTT
>15|TRBJ2-1|-|TRBD1|TRBV7-9
CASSSGTGPHNEQFF
TGTGCCAGCAGCTCTGGGACAGGGCCCCACAATGAGCAGTTCTTC
>15|TRBJ2-2|-|-|TRBV7-9
CASSYRDGNTGELFF
TGTGCCAGCAGCTACCGGGACGGGAACACCGGGGAGCTGTTTTTT
>17|TRBJ2-7|-|-|TRBV6-6
CASSYPVQGLTTYEQYF
TGTGCCAGCAGTTACCCCGTACAGGGACTAACCACCTACGAGCAGTACTTC
>13|TRBJ1-2|many|TRBD1|TRBV7-2
CASSGWTGGGYTF
TGTGCCAGCAGCGGCTGGACAGGGGGCGGCTACACCTTC
>13|TRBJ1-2|few|-|TRBV18
CASSQNSDDGYTF
TGTGCCAGCTCACAAAACTCGGACGATGGCTACACCTTC
>13|TRBJ2-7|-|-|TRBV5-1
CASSAWISYEQYF
TGCGCCAGCAGTGCGTGGATCTCCTACGAGCAGTACTTC
>16|TRBJ2-3|-|TRBD2|TRBV29-1
CSVVRSLAGGTDTQYF
TGCAGCGTTGTGCGTTCGCTAGCGGGGGGCACAGATACGCAGTATTTT
>21|TRBJ2-6|-|-|TRBV12-5
CASGWAWSRGISQPGANVLTF
TGTGCTAGTGGTTGGGCCTGGAGCAGGGGTATTAGTCAACCTGGGGCCAACGTCCTGACTTTC
>14|TRBJ1-4|few|-|TRBV20-1
CSARKKGSSEKLFF
TGCAGTGCTAGGAAGAAGGGGTCGAGTGAAAAACTGTTTTTT
>15|TRBJ1-4|few|-|TRBV12-3/TRBV12-4
CASSLRVGTKEKLFF
TGTGCCAGCAGTTTACGGGTGGGCACAAAGGAAAAACTGTTTTTT
>16|TRBJ2-3|-|-|TRBV7-3
CASSLNPVGNTDTQCF
TGTGCCAGCAGCTTAAACCCCGTGGGTAACACAGATACGCAGTGTTTT
>12|TRBJ1-2|few|-|TRBV28
CASSSPAYGYTF
TGTGCCAGCAGTTCGCCGGCCTATGGCTACACCTTC
>15|TRBJ2-3|few|-|TRBV24-1
CATSDFGQGPDTQYF
TGTGCCACCAGTGATTTCGGGCAGGGGCCAGATACGCAGTATTTT
>13|TRBJ1-2|many|-|TRBV5-1
CASSLVGTEGYTF
TGCGCCAGCAGCTTAGTTGGGACGGAAGGCTACACCTTC
>14|TRBJ2-1|few|TRBD1|TRBV20-1
CSARSLIRGHEQFF
TGCAGTGCTAGGTCCCTTATCAGGGGGCATGAGCAGTTCTTC
>12|TRBJ1-5|many|-|TRBV12-3/TRBV12-4
CASSRGSWHQHF
TGTGCCAGCAGTCGGGGTTCGTGGCACCAGCATTTT
>13|TRBJ1-5|-|-|TRBV29-1
CSVIQGKGQPQHF
TGCAGCGTTATCCAGGGGAAGGGTCAGCCCCAGCATTTT
>16|TRBJ2-3|many|-|TRBV5-1
CASSPGSLSSTDTQYF
TGCGCCAGCAGCCCGGGTTCGCTTTCAAGTACAGATACGCAGTATTTT
>16|TRBJ2-2|-|-|TRBV9
CASSVTGRGETGELFF
TGTGCCAGCAGCGTAACGGGTCGCGGGGAAACCGGGGAGCTGTTTTTT
>14|TRBJ2-7|-|TRBD1|TRBV2
CASERQGASYEQYF
TGTGCCAGCGAGCGGCAGGGGGCCTCCTACGAGCAGTACTTC
>15|TRBJ1-2|many|-|TRBV7-2
CASSPPGGTQGGYTF
TGTGCCAGCAGCCCCCCCGGGGGGACCCAAGGGGGCTACACCTTC
>13|TRBJ1-6|many|-|TRBV4-1
CASSKARDSPLHF
TGCGCCAGCAGCAAAGCGAGGGATTCACCCCTCCACTTT
>12|TRBJ1-1|many|-|TRBV20-1
CSAIETNTEAFF
TGCAGTGCTATAGAGACGAACACTGAAGCTTTCTTT
>17|TRBJ2-3|-|TRBD2|TRBV5-4
CASSSGLAGGWGDTQYF
TGTGCCAGCAGCTCGGGACTAGCGGGGGGTTGGGGAGATACGCAGTATTTT
>13|TRBJ2-2|few|-|TRBV12-3/TRBV12-4
CASSLDIPGELFF
TGTGCCAGCAGTTTAGATATACCCGGGGAGCTGTTTTTT
>15|TRBJ1-4|many|TRBD1|TRBV12-3/TRBV12-4
CASSLQGATNEKLFF
TGTGCCAGCAGTTTACAGGGGGCTACTAATGAAAAACTGTTTTTT